This T cell receptor beta chain was identified in a study of blood T cell repertoires in COVID-19. Produced via immunoSEQ multiplex PCR; TCRdb's table is partial and in-frame only. This table holds a few hundred thousand clones, around 88% found once. Germline values: CDR1 MNHNS, CDR2 SASEGT. Trimming cost V 4 bases and J 5 bases, with 27 bases left between them. The CDR3 totals 19 residues. This clone has a single count. Sequencing was carried out using peripheral blood. The V gene is TRBV6-1, the J gene TRBJ2-1; the D gene is possibly TRBD2 (8 bases). This receptor was taken from a woman between 45 and 65 years old with acute or convalescent COVID-19. Written as DNA, the CDR3 is TGTGCCAGCAGTGTTGGACAGGTCGTTTTAGCGGGACTCCACAATGAGCAGTTCTTC. It is translated as CASSVGQVVLAGLHNEQFF.